The entry below gives a single T cell receptor beta chain sequence along with its context. Its antigen is undetermined. The PCR contained 60 Vbeta and 13 Jbeta primers. Source study methods: Later analysis identified some 80 million unique TCR beta chains, some 10 million shared. TCRdb's copy holds only in-frame clones and misses some; the assay was immunoSEQ multiplex PCR. V and J calls and clone size are those listed in that table; D and trimming were worked out from the DNA. The table has some 250,000 clones, 82% seen once. The data are from a study of cytomegalovirus exposure and HLA in healthy donors. Overall study findings and caveats: Solely CMV serostatus was available to characterize immune exposure. Later analysis placed DRB1 highest and HLA-C lowest in TCR association rates, which differed by HLA locus.

V lost 0 bases and J 4 bases, leaving 18 bases between the germline ends. The CDR3 loop spans 17 amino acids. From germline, CDR1 is SGDLS and CDR2 YYNGEE. Material for sequencing was PBMCs. This TCR was recovered from a middle-aged woman in good health and CMV-seropositive. The V and J genes are TRBV9 and TRBJ2-3; tentatively, D is TRBD2 (6 bases). DNA for the CDR3: TGTGCCAGCAGCGTAGAAGGTCCCGGGGGACGGTCAGATACGCAGTATTTT. This encodes CASSVEGPGGRSDTQYF.